Following are 14 T cell receptor beta chains from one sample sequenced in a study of blood T cell repertoires in COVID-19. Using immunoSEQ multiplex PCR, the repertoire was profiled, and TCRdb retains in-frame clones only, with some absent. Of 270,000 or so clones detected, under 90% appear once; the ten largest clones hold 8.5% to 9.5%. The material sequenced was peripheral blood. All receptors derive from a woman between 50 and 59 years old who had recovered from COVID-19.

This chain uses TRBV4-3 with TRBJ2-7, with TRBD1 identical over 8 bases. Per germline, CDR1 LGHNA and CDR2 YSLEER. Losses at the gene ends were 0 bases for V and 6 bases for J; bases not matched to a gene: 7. There are 15 residues in the CDR3. In nucleotides, the CDR3 is TGCGCCAGCAGCCAAGATTTTGGACAGGGCCGCGAGCAGTACTTC. It specifies CASSQDFGQGREQYF.

This chain joins TRBV5-4 and TRBJ2-1; D uncertain. This CDR3 region has 11 residues. Between the trimmed V and J ends, which lost 2 bases and 8 bases, there was a span of 5 bases. Germline CDR1 is SGHNT and CDR2 is YYREEE (reference sequence). The CDR3 DNA reads TGTGCCAGCAGCTTTCGGGATGAGCAGTTCTTC. This translates into CASSFRDEQFF.

The V and J genes are TRBV28 and TRBJ2-5; D possibly corresponds to TRBD1 (5 bases). The V end was cut by 1 base, the J end by 5 bases, with 11 bases between. From germline, CDR1 is MDHEN and CDR2 SYDVKM. This CDR3 contains 14 residues. The chain's CDR3 is CASSLLSRGETQYF. As DNA, the CDR3 is TGTGCCAGCAGTTTATTAAGTAGGGGTGAGACCCAGTACTTC.

This clone was counted only a few times. The V call is TRBV12-3 or TRBV12-4, the J call TRBJ1-1, with 8 bases matching TRBD1. Germline trimming cut 6 bases from V and 5 bases from J; bases unmatched to any gene: 5. The CDR3 is 13 amino acids. CDR3: CASRGQGSTEAFF. CDR3 coding DNA: TGTGCCAGCAGAGGACAGGGAAGTACTGAAGCTTTCTTT.

This chain uses TRBV3-1 (or the pseudogene TRBV3-2) with TRBJ1-4, with 7 nucleotides matching TRBD1. The V and J ends lost 5 bases and 7 bases, in that order; junction bases with no gene match: 10. CDR3 size: 15 residues. Germline CDR1 is LGHDT and CDR2 is YNNKEL (reference sequence). In nucleotides, the CDR3 is TGTGCCAGCAGCAACTCCGGGACAGTCGTTGAAAAACTGTTTTTT. Translation: CASSNSGTVVEKLFF.

This sequence joins TRBV7-8 and TRBJ1-6; D remains unclear. The CDR3 runs to 15 residues. Deletions cut 0 bases from V and 6 bases from J, with 9 bases between. CDR1 and CDR2 (germline): SGHVS, FQNEAQ. CDR3 in amino acids: CASSLARGVNSPLHF. In nucleotides, the CDR3 is TGTGCCAGCAGCTTAGCCCGCGGTGTTAATTCACCCCTCCACTTT.

The rearrangement uses TRBV5-1 and TRBJ2-3, with TRBD2 matching 11 bases. The germline gives CDR1 SGHRS, CDR2 YFSETQ. The CDR3 consists of 15 residues. V was clipped by 4 bases and J by 6 bases; unmatched bases: 7. CDR3 in amino acids: CASSEGLAAPDTQYF. Here the CDR3 DNA reads TGCGCCAGCAGCGAGGGACTAGCGGCGCCGGATACGCAGTATTTT.

This clone was observed a single time. The gene calls are TRBV6-4 and TRBJ2-5, with 8 bases matching TRBD1. The germline V gene encodes CDR1 MRHNA and CDR2 SNTAGT. V was clipped by 2 bases and J by 3 bases; unmatched bases: 2. There are 14 residues in the CDR3. CDR3 coding DNA: TGTGCCAGCAGTGACGCGGGACAGGAAGAGACCCAGTACTTC. Residues: CASSDAGQEETQYF.

The rearrangement links TRBV2 to TRBJ1-6, with no clear D. V was clipped by 7 bases and J by 9 bases, with 10 bases between them. This CDR3 is 12 amino acids long. Germline CDR1 and CDR2: SNHLY and FYNNEI. The CDR3 loop is CASTTASSPLHF. The CDR3 DNA is TGTGCCAGCACCACAGCAAGTTCACCCCTCCACTTT.

This sequence joins TRBV18 and TRBJ2-7; D may be TRBD1 (7 bases). Germline loops: CDR1 KGHSH, CDR2 LQKENI. V was shortened by 6 bases and J by 0 bases, with 12 bases between the two germline ends. The length of the CDR3 is 14 residues. CDR3 DNA sequence: TGTGCCAGCTCCAGGCGGGACAGCTCCTACGAGCAGTACTTC. Its translation is CASSRRDSSYEQYF.

The chain has TRBV3-1 (or the pseudogene TRBV3-2) and TRBJ2-5; unclear D gene. This CDR3 has 15 amino acids. V gave up 4 bases and J gave up 2 bases, with 14 bases separating them. Germline V gene lookup returns CDR1 LGHDT and CDR2 YNNKEL (reference sequence). CDR3 region: CASSPAPILQETQYF. The CDR3 DNA reads TGTGCCAGCAGCCCCGCCCCTATTCTGCAAGAGACCCAGTACTTC.

V is TRBV6-5 and J is TRBJ1-1; D is unresolved. This CDR3 region has 14 residues. V was trimmed by 2 bases and J by 2 bases, leaving 9 bases between them. Germline lookup yields CDR1 MNHEY and CDR2 SVGAGI. CDR3 residues: CASSYAAINTEAFF. The CDR3 nucleotides are TGTGCCAGCAGTTACGCAGCGATAAACACTGAAGCTTTCTTT.

The chain joins TRBV28 to TRBJ1-1; 7 nucleotides line up with TRBD1. Trimming cost V 7 bases and J 1 base; bases outside gene matches: 9. The length of the CDR3 is 15 residues. The germline CDR1 and CDR2 sequences are MDHEN and SYDVKM. CDR3 DNA sequence: TGTGCCAGCACCATCCCCGACAGGGAGAACACTGAAGCTTTCTTT. Translating it yields CASTIPDRENTEAFF.

This rearrangement joins TRBV9 to TRBJ1-1; D perhaps matches TRBD1 (6 bases). The length of the CDR3 is 14 residues. CDR1 is SGDLS and CDR2 is YYNGEE in the germline V gene. Trimming took off 0 bases at V and 4 bases at J, with 10 bases between the two ends. CDR3 nucleotides: TGTGCCAGCAGCGTAGTGGACAGCCCCACTGAAGCTTTCTTT. Translating it yields CASSVVDSPTEAFF.